This entry describes one T cell receptor beta chain. Its target is unknown. The PCR made use of 60 Vbeta and 13 Jbeta primers. Profiling relied on immunoSEQ multiplex PCR, and the TCRdb table lists in-frame clones only, not all of them. The sample table sets out some 120,000 clones. Germline CDR1 is MDHEN and CDR2 is SYDVKM. The CDR3 consists of 14 residues. V lost 6 bases and J lost 1, with 10 bases in between. The source of the sample is a study of cytomegalovirus exposure and HLA in healthy donors. Looking at the study overall: There were more than 350 genotyped donors. Of these, roughly 82% fell in the genetic ancestry cluster associated with self-reported Caucasian donors.

Study-level results: Productive status was seen about 87% or about 30% of the time for most TCR beta V segments in an earlier analysis.

The clonotype was recovered from a woman aged 60 to 75 in good health and CMV-seronegative. Sequencing was performed on PBMCs. The chain joins TRBV28 to TRBJ1-5, with D possibly being TRBD1 (5 bases). CDR3 in amino acids: CASSYRQSNQPQHF. For the CDR3, the DNA is TGTGCCAGCAGCTACCGACAGAGCAATCAGCCCCAGCATTTT.